The next 32 T cell receptor beta chains were all read from a single sample in a study of early T cells in non-severe SARS-CoV-2 infection. TCRdb independently ran MiXCR on the 5' RACE reads; one entry per CDR3 protein. The repertoire holds 40,000 to 60,000 distinct CDR3 sequences, with 6.2% as singletons. Material: whole blood, obtained at baseline. The receptor source for this set is an adult who was a healthcare worker with PCR-confirmed SARS-CoV-2 infection or an uninfected control (not recorded which).

This clonotype came up many times. This sequence joins TRBV2 and TRBJ1-5; D not resolved. CDR3 size: 16 residues. Trimming left V 1 base short and J 4 bases short, with 14 bases between. The germline CDR1 and CDR2 sequences are SNHLY and FYNNEI. CDR3 DNA: TGTGCCAGCAGTGAAGGAGCAAAGGTCCTTAATCAGCCCCAGCATTTT. Amino acids: CASSEGAKVLNQPQHF.

The V gene is TRBV7-8, the J gene TRBJ2-3; D tentatively reads TRBD1 or TRBD2 (5 bases each). V lost 5 bases to trimming and J lost 7 bases, with 22 bases between them. Germline CDR1 reads SGHVS; CDR2 reads FQNEAQ. The CDR3 covers 16 residues. DNA of the CDR3: TGTGCCAGCAGCCCCGGGACGGCGAAATATGTTTATACGCAGTATTTT. Encoded protein: CASSPGTAKYVYTQYF. The variable domain in full, with the rest retrieved from reference TRBV7-8 and TRBJ2-3, is GAGVSQSPRYKVAKRGQDVALRCDPISGHVSLFWYQQALGQGPEFLTYFQNEAQLDKSGLPSDRFFAERPEGSVSTLKIQRTQQEDSAVYLCASSPGTAKYVYTQYFGPGTRLTVL.

In its sample, this clonotype was seen many times. The CDR3 spells CSVEGLATRSYNEQFF. The DNA of the CDR3 is TGCAGCGTTGAAGGGCTAGCGACCCGCTCCTACAATGAGCAGTTCTTC. The chain combines TRBV29-1 with TRBJ2-1, with a possible D match to TRBD2 (6 bases). Germline-derived CDR1 and CDR2 are SQVTM and ANQGSEA. Trimming took off 1 base at V and 0 bases at J, with 13 bases between the two ends. The CDR3 totals 16 residues.

This clonotype was found many times. V gene TRBV29-1 combines with J gene TRBJ1-1, with 7 bases identical to TRBD1. The CDR3 covers 12 residues. CDR1 is SQVTM and CDR2 is ANQGSEA in the germline V gene. The junction had 4 bases not matched to a gene; V was cut back by 5 bases and J by 4 bases. The CDR3: CSVSGGGTEAFF. The CDR3 bases are TGCAGCGTTTCAGGGGGAGGCACTGAAGCTTTCTTT.

This clonotype showed up many times. The chain has TRBV13 and TRBJ2-3; 8 bases agree with TRBD1. CDR1 and CDR2 from the germline V gene are PRHDT and FYEKMQ (reference sequence). After removal of 5 bases from V and 0 bases from J, the junction contained 7 bases not matched to a gene. This CDR3 comprises 16 residues. CDR3 nucleotide sequence: TGTGCCAGCAGCCTAGCCCAGGGGGCGAGCACAGATACGCAGTATTTT. Translation gives CASSLAQGASTDTQYF.

A few counts support this clonotype. The rearrangement links TRBV29-1 to TRBJ2-1; 7 positions match TRBD1. There are 12 residues in the CDR3. Germline CDR1 is SQVTM and CDR2 is ANQGSEA. Trimming took 6 bases from V and 8 from J; bases not matched to a gene: 7. CDR3 in amino acids: CSVRKQGDEQFF. CDR3 DNA: TGCAGCGTCCGCAAGCAGGGGGATGAGCAGTTCTTC.

This clonotype was seen ten or more times. The chain links TRBV15 to TRBJ1-2; D remains ambiguous. Per the germline V gene, CDR1 is LNHNV and CDR2 is YYDKDF (reference sequence). With 1 base removed from V and 0 bases from J, the gap between germline ends came to 12 bases. CDR3 size: 16 residues. CDR3: CATSRGGQNSNYGYTF. The CDR3 nucleotides read TGTGCCACCAGCAGAGGTGGGCAGAATTCTAACTATGGCTACACCTTC.

This clonotype has ten or more counts. V usage is TRBV27 and J usage is TRBJ2-1; tentatively, D is TRBD2 (6 bases). V lost 6 bases to trimming and J lost 9 bases, with 15 bases between them. The CDR3 has 13 amino acids. Germline V gene data show CDR1 as MNHEY and CDR2 as SMNVEV (reference sequence). Here the CDR3 reads CASSTEEGSEQFF. CDR3 DNA: TGTGCCAGCAGCACGGAGGAGGGGAGTGAGCAGTTCTTC.

This clonotype was observed a few times. CDR3 nucleotides: TGTGCCAGCTGTGGGACTAGCGGATACAATGAGCAGTTCTTC. Amino acid sequence: CASCGTSGYNEQFF. The chain recombines TRBV12-3 or TRBV12-4 with TRBJ2-1, with 11 bases aligning to TRBD2. This CDR3 contains 14 residues. With V trimmed by 8 bases and J by 4 bases, 4 bases remained unmatched.

This clonotype was counted many times. The chain couples TRBV12-3 or TRBV12-4 to TRBJ2-7; 11 bases are shared with TRBD1. This CDR3 region has 19 residues. The J segment lost 0 bases and the V segment lost 5 bases, leaving 15 bases of the junction unmatched. CDR3: CASSPRDRGLADPSYEQYF. For the CDR3, the DNA is TGTGCCAGCAGTCCCCGGGACAGGGGGTTAGCGGATCCCTCCTACGAGCAGTACTTC.

The chain employs TRBV25-1 and TRBJ2-5, with 9 nucleotides matching TRBD1. The CDR3 covers 15 residues. The germline V gene has CDR1 MGHDK and CDR2 SYGVNS. J lost 5 bases, V lost 3 bases, and 7 bases had no gene match. CDR3 region: CASSESGQGGETQYF. The CDR3 nucleotides read TGTGCCAGCAGTGAGTCGGGACAGGGAGGCGAGACCCAGTACTTC.

This clonotype was observed a few times. CDR3 sequence (DNA): TGTGCCAGCAGTTTACTGGGACAGGTCAGTCAGCCCCAGCATTTT. Encoded protein: CASSLLGQVSQPQHF. The chain recombines TRBV28 with TRBJ1-5, with 8 positions matching TRBD1. Germline CDR1 and CDR2: MDHEN and SYDVKM. This CDR3 is 15 amino acids long. J gave up 6 bases and V 2 bases, and 6 bases lay outside the gene matches.

There are many counts of this clonotype. The chain links TRBV7-3 to TRBJ1-5; D gene unclear. CDR3 length: 13 amino acids. Germline CDR1 reads SGHTA; CDR2 reads FQGTGA. The ends were cut back, 5 bases at V and 9 bases at J, with 14 bases in the middle. In nucleotides, the CDR3 is TGTGCCAGCAGCCCCGACGTATCCCGGCCCCAGCATTTT. It yields the protein CASSPDVSRPQHF.

V is TRBV29-1 and J is TRBJ1-1, with D hard to call. Trimming removed 4 bases from V and 0 bases from J, with 9 bases in between. Germline V gene lookup returns CDR1 SQVTM and CDR2 ANQGSEA. The CDR3 runs to 13 residues. CDR3 nucleotide sequence: TGCAGCGTTGGTGGGTCTCTGAACACTGAAGCTTTCTTT. Amino acids: CSVGGSLNTEAFF.

This clonotype showed up just a few times. V is TRBV18 and J is TRBJ1-1, with a weak D call TRBD1 (5 bases). This CDR3 has 14 residues. The germline V gene encodes CDR1 KGHSH and CDR2 LQKENI. Trimming cost V 3 bases and J 7 bases, with 15 bases left between them. The CDR3 sequence: CASSPQQVGDEAFF. The CDR3 nucleotides read TGTGCCAGCTCACCGCAACAGGTCGGGGATGAAGCTTTCTTT.

This clonotype came up many times. V is TRBV20-1 and J is TRBJ2-7; no reliable D call. Trimming cost V 3 bases and J 5 bases, with 14 bases left between them. CDR1 and CDR2 (germline): DFQATT, SNEGSKA (reference sequence). The CDR3 runs 13 residues. In DNA form, the CDR3 reads TGCAGTGCTAGCAGCCCTCCAGTCGACGAGCAGTACTTC. Translated, it gives CSASSPPVDEQYF.

At least ten counts were recorded for this clonotype. The chain uses TRBV25-1 and TRBJ1-6, with D maybe TRBD1 (5 bases). Germline loops: CDR1 MGHDK, CDR2 SYGVNS. CDR3 length equals 16 residues. The ends were cut back, 4 bases at V and 7 bases at J, with 17 bases in the middle. Here the CDR3 reads CASSARAGRVNSPLHF. DNA for the CDR3: TGTGCCAGCAGTGCCAGGGCCGGCCGTGTGAATTCACCCCTCCACTTT.

This clonotype was seen more than once but under ten times. V and J are TRBV6-6 and TRBJ1-3; D unclear. Germline CDR1 and CDR2: MNHNY and SVGAGI (reference sequence). V lost 2 bases to trimming and J lost 0 bases, with 8 bases between them. The CDR3 is made up of 15 amino acids. CDR3 residues: CASSYLPSSGNTIYF. The CDR3 bases are TGTGCCAGCAGTTACCTACCCTCCTCTGGAAACACCATATATTTT.

This clonotype was counted only a few times. CDR3 sequence reads: CASRTGGWETQYF. CDR3 bases: TGTGCCAGCAGAACCGGGGGCTGGGAGACCCAGTACTTC. The chain has TRBV7-7 and TRBJ2-5, with D perhaps TRBD1 or TRBD2 (6 bases each). Trimming removed 6 bases at V and 5 bases at J, with 13 bases between. CDR1 SSHAT and CDR2 FNYEAQ come from the germline V gene (reference sequence). The CDR3 sequence is 13 residues long.

The chain combines TRBV6-2 or TRBV6-3 with TRBJ2-1, with 12 bases that match TRBD2. Germline V gene data show CDR1 as MNHEY and CDR2 as SVGEGT. CDR3 length: 17 residues. J was trimmed by 8 bases and V by 4 bases; bases with no gene match: 12. The CDR3 loop is CASSSPRLAGVRDEQFF. Here the CDR3 DNA reads TGTGCCAGCAGTTCCCCACGACTAGCGGGAGTTAGGGATGAGCAGTTCTTC.

The chain joins TRBV7-2 to TRBJ2-2, with D possibly matching TRBD2 (6 bases). The germline V and J ends were trimmed by 4 bases and 5 bases, with 11 bases remaining between them. Germline CDR1 reads SGHTA; CDR2 reads FQGNSA. The CDR3 totals 14 residues. The CDR3 region has the DNA TGTGCCAGCAGCTGGAGCGGGTCGACCGGGGAGCTGTTTTTT. Translating it yields CASSWSGSTGELFF.

The chain links TRBV12-5 to TRBJ2-7; TRBD2 is a possible D gene (6 bases). This CDR3 has 13 residues. The V end was cut by 7 bases, the J end by 4 bases, with 14 bases between. CDR1 LGHNT and CDR2 FRNRAP come from the germline V gene. CDR3 sequence reads: CASAQGLVYEQYF. The CDR3 DNA sequence: TGTGCTAGTGCCCAGGGACTGGTTTACGAGCAGTACTTC.

This clonotype has at least ten counts. This chain joins TRBV5-1 and TRBJ1-6; D possibly corresponds to TRBD1 (6 bases). CDR3 size: 15 residues. Trimming pared 0 bases from V and 10 bases from J, leaving 14 bases between. The germline V gene has CDR1 SGHRS and CDR2 YFSETQ. DNA of the CDR3: TGCGCCAGCAGCTTGGGAGGACAGAACCAGTCACCCCTCCACTTT. Its translation: CASSLGGQNQSPLHF.

This clonotype was seen ten or more times. The chain recombines TRBV7-2 with TRBJ1-5; 9 bases are a match to TRBD1. From germline, CDR1 is SGHTA and CDR2 FQGNSA. This CDR3 has 15 amino acids. J was trimmed by 9 bases and V by 1 base; bases with no gene match: 7. CDR3 region: CASSLEPGQGRPQHF. CDR3 bases: TGTGCCAGCAGCTTAGAGCCGGGACAGGGAAGGCCCCAGCATTTT.

CDR3 sequence reads: CASSIRTPINTEAFF. CDR3 in DNA: TGTGCCAGCAGCATTCGGACACCGATTAACACTGAAGCTTTCTTT. V and J are TRBV6-5 and TRBJ1-1, with a possible D match to TRBD1 (5 bases). CDR1 MNHEY and CDR2 SVGAGI come from the germline V gene. The V end was cut by 6 bases, the J end by 2 bases, with 16 bases between. The CDR3 runs 15 residues.

This rearrangement joins TRBV2 to TRBJ2-1; unclear D gene. The CDR3 totals 12 residues. The V gene's germline CDR1 is SNHLY and CDR2 FYNNEI. With 1 base removed from V and 9 bases from J, the gap between germline ends came to 7 bases. The CDR3 region has the DNA TGTGCCAGCAGTGAAGATATATTTGAGCAGTTCTTC. Translating gives CASSEDIFEQFF.

This clonotype was seen a handful of times. This sequence joins TRBV20-1 and TRBJ2-7; D is possibly TRBD1 (5 bases). Between the trimmed V and J ends, which lost 3 bases and 6 bases, there was a span of 12 bases. Germline CDR1 reads DFQATT; CDR2 reads SNEGSKA (reference sequence). There are 12 residues in the CDR3. The CDR3 bases are TGCAGTGCTAGTTTCAGGGATAGCGAGCAGTACTTC. It specifies CSASFRDSEQYF.

The chain links TRBV27 to TRBJ2-3, with D uncertain. The CDR3 runs 14 residues. The ends were cut back, 4 bases at V and 6 bases at J, with 14 bases in the middle. Looked up from germline, CDR1 is MNHEY and CDR2 is SMNVEV (reference sequence). CDR3 nucleotides: TGTGCCAGCAGTTCTAGTAGTCTCACGGATACGCAGTATTTT. The encoded protein is CASSSSSLTDTQYF.

This chain uses TRBV28 with TRBJ2-1; 10 bases align to TRBD2. V lost 3 bases and J lost 10; bases outside the gene matches: 9. Germline V gives CDR1 MDHEN, CDR2 SYDVKM. The CDR3 contains 15 residues. CDR3: CASSFQLAGGNEQFF. CDR3 in DNA: TGTGCCAGCAGTTTTCAGTTAGCGGGGGGAAACGAGCAGTTCTTC.

The table lists this clonotype with a few counts. This chain joins TRBV27 and TRBJ2-1; 8 nucleotides align to TRBD1. This CDR3 region has 15 residues. V lost 0 bases, J lost 8 bases, and 6 bases stayed unmatched. Germline V gene sequence: CDR1 MNHEY, CDR2 SMNVEV (reference sequence). For the CDR3, the DNA is TGTGCCAGCAGTTTATCGACAGGGGTTTTACATGAGCAGTTCTTC. As protein: CASSLSTGVLHEQFF.

This clonotype was counted at least ten times. The genes are TRBV28 and TRBJ2-2; no definite D call. CDR3 size: 15 residues. V lost 2 bases, J lost 0 bases, and 7 bases lay in between. Germline V gene sequence: CDR1 MDHEN, CDR2 SYDVKM. In DNA form, the CDR3 reads TGTGCCAGCAGTTTAGCGAGACCGAACACCGGGGAGCTGTTTTTT. It is translated as CASSLARPNTGELFF.

The chain uses TRBV18 and TRBJ1-2; D gene uncertain. CDR1 and CDR2 from the germline V gene are KGHSH and LQKENI. The germline V and J ends were trimmed by 3 bases and 3 bases, with 17 bases remaining between them. The CDR3 consists of 16 residues. The CDR3 DNA reads as TGTGCCAGCTCACCCCTATCTGGACGCACCGACTATGGCTACACCTTC. Its protein is CASSPLSGRTDYGYTF. Based on the CDR3 plus reference TRBV18 and TRBJ1-2, the full variable domain is NAGVMQNPRHLVRRRGQEARLRCSPMKGHSHVYWYRQLPEEGLKFMVYLQKENIIDESGMPKERFSAEFPKEGPSILRIQQVVRGDSAAYFCASSPLSGRTDYGYTFGSGTRLTVV.